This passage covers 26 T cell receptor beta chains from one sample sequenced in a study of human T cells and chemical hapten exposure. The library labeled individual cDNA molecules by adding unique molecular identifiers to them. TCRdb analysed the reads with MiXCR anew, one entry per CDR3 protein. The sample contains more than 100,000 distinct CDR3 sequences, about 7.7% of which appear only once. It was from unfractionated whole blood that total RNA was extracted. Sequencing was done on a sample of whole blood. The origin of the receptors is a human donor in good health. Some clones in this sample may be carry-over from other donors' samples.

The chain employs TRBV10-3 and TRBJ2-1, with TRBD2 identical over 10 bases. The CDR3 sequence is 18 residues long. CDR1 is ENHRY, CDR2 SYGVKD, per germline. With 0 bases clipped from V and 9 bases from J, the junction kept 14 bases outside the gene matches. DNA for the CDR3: TGTGCCATCAGTGAGTCCCGGACTAGCGGAACTCTATGGAGTGAGCAGTTCTTC. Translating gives CAISESRTSGTLWSEQFF.

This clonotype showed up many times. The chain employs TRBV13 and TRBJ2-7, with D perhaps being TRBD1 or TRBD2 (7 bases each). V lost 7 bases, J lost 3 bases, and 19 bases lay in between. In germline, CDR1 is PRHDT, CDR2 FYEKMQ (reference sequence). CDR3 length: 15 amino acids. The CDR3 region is CASTKPGRGRYEQYF. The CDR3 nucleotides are TGTGCCAGCACCAAACCGGGGAGGGGGCGCTACGAGCAGTACTTC.

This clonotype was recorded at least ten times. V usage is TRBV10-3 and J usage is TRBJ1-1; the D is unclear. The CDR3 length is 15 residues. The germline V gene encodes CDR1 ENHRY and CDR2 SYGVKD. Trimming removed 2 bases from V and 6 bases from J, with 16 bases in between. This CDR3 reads CAISEGPVWSAEAFF. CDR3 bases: TGTGCCATCAGTGAGGGCCCCGTGTGGAGTGCTGAAGCTTTCTTT.

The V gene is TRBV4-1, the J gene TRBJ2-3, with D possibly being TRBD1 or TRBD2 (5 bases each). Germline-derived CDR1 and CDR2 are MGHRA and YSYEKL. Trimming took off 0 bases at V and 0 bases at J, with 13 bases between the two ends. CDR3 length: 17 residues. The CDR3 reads CASSQELTGPSTDTQYF. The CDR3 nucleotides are TGCGCCAGCAGCCAAGAGTTAACGGGACCCAGCACAGATACGCAGTATTTT.

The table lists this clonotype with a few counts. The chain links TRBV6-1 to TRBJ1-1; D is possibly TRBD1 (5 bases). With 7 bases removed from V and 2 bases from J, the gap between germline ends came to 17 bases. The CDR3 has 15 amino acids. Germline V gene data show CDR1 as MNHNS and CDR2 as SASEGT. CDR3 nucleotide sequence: TGTGCCAGCATTCCTCCGGGCAGGGAAAACACTGAAGCTTTCTTT. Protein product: CASIPPGRENTEAFF.

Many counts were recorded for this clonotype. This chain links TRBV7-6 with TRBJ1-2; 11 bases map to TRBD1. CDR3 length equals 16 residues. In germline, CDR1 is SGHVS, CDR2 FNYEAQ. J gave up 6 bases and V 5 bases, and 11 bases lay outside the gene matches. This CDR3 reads CASSLLAGQGEDGYTF. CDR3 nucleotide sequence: TGTGCCAGCAGCCTCTTAGCGGGACAGGGGGAGGATGGCTACACCTTC. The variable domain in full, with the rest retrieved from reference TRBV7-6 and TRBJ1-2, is GAGVSQSPRYKVTKRGQDVALRCDPISGHVSLYWYRQALGQGPEFLTYFNYEAQQDKSGLPNDRFSAERPEGSISTLTIQRTEQRDSAMYRCASSLLAGQGEDGYTFGSGTRLTVV.

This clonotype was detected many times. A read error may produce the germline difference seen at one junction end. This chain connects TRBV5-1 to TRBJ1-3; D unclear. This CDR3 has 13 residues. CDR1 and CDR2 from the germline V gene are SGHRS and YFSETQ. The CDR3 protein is CASSLAGSPLRDF. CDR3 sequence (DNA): TGCGCCAGCAGCTTGGCGGGCAGCCCTCTTCGCGATTTT.

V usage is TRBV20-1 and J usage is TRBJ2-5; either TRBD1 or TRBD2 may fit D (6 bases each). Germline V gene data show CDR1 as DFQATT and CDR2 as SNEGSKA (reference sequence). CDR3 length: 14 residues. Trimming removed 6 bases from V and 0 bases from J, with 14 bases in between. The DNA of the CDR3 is TGCAGTGCCCGTGCCGGGGGCGACCAAGAGACCCAGTACTTC. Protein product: CSARAGGDQETQYF.

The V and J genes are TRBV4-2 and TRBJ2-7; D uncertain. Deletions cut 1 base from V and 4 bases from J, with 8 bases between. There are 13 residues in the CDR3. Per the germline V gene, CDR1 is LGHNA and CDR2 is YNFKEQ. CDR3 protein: CASSQGPKYEQYF. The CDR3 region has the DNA TGTGCCAGCAGCCAAGGGCCAAAGTACGAGCAGTACTTC.

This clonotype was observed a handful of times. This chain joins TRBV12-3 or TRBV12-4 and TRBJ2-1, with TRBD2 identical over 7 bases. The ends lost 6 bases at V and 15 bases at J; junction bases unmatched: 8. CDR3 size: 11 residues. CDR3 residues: CASSPSGERFF. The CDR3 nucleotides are TGTGCCAGCAGCCCCAGCGGGGAACGGTTCTTC.

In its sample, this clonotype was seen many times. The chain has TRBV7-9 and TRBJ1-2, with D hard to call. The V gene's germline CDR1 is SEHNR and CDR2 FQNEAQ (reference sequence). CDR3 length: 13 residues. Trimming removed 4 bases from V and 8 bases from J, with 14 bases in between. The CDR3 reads CASSSADPGGYTF. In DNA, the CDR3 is TGTGCCAGCAGCTCGGCCGACCCGGGAGGCTACACCTTC.

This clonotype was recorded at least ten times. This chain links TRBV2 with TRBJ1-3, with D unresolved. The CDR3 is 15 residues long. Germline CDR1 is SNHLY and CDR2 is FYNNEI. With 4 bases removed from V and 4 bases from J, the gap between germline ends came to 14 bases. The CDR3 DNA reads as TGTGCCAGCAGTGGCGGTCCGGTGACAGGAAACACCATATATTTT. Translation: CASSGGPVTGNTIYF.

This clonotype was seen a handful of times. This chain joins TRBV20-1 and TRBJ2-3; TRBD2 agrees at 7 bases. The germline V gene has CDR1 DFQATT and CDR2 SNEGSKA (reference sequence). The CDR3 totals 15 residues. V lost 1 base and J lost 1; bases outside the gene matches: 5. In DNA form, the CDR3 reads TGCAGTGCTAGAGGGGGGGGGGTCGGCACAGATACGCAGTATTTT. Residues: CSARGGGVGTDTQYF.

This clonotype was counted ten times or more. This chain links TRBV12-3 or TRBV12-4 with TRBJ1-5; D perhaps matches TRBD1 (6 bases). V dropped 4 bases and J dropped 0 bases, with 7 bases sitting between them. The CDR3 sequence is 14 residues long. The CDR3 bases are TGTGCCAGCAGTTGGACAGATAGCAATCAGCCCCAGCATTTT. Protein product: CASSWTDSNQPQHF.

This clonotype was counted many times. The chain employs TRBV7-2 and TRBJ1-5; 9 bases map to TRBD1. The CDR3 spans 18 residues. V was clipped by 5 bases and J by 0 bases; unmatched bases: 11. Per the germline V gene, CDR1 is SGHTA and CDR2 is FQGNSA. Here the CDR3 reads CASSPRTGVGPSNQPQHF. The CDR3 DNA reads TGTGCCAGCAGCCCACGGACAGGGGTTGGACCTAGCAATCAGCCCCAGCATTTT.

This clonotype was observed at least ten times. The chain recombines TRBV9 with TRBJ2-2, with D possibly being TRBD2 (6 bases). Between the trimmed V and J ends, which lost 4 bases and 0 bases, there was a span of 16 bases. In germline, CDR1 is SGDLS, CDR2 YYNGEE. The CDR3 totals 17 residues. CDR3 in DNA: TGTGCCAGCAGCCCGGAGGGTCGGAGGGCGAACACCGGGGAGCTGTTTTTT. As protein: CASSPEGRRANTGELFF.

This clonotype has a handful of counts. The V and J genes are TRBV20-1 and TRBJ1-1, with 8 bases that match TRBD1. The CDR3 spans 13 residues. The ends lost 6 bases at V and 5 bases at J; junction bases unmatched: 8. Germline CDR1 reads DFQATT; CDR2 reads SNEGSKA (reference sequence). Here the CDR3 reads CSAERQGRTEAFF. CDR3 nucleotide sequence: TGCAGTGCGGAAAGACAGGGGCGGACTGAAGCTTTCTTT.

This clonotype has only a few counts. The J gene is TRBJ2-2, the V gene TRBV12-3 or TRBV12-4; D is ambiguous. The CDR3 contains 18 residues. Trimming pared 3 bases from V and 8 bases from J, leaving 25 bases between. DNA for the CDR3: TGTGCCAGCAGTTTGGGCCCTCCGAATATAGCTGCCGTTGGGGAGCTGTTTTTT. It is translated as CASSLGPPNIAAVGELFF.

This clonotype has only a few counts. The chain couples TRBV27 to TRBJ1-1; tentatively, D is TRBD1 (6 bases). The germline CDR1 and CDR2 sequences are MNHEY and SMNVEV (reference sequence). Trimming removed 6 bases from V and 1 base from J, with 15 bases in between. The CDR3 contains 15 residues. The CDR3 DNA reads TGTGCCAGCAGGGGGGCGCAGGGCCGGAACACTGAAGCTTTCTTT. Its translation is CASRGAQGRNTEAFF.

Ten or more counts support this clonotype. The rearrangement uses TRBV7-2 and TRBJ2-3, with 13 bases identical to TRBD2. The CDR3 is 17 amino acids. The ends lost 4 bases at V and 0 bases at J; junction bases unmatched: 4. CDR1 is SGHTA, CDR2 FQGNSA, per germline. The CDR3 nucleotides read TGTGCCAGCAGCTGGACTAGCGGGGGACTTAGCACAGATACGCAGTATTTT. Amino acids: CASSWTSGGLSTDTQYF.

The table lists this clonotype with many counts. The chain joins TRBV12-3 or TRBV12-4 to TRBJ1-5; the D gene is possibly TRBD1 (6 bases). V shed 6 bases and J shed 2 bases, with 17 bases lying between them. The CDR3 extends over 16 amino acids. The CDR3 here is CASSLYRDRGNQPQHF. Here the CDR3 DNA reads TGTGCCAGCAGCCTTTACAGGGACCGGGGCAATCAGCCCCAGCATTTT.

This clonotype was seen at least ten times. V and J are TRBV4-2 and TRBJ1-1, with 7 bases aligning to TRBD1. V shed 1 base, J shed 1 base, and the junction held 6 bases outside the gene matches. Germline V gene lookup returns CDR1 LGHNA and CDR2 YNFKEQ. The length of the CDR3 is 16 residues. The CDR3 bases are TGTGCCAGCAGCCAAGTCCGGGACAGCCCGAACACTGAAGCTTTCTTT. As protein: CASSQVRDSPNTEAFF.

This CDR3 reads CASSNLGQFYEQYF. In nucleotides, the CDR3 is TGTGCCAGTAGTAACCTAGGACAGTTTTACGAGCAGTACTTC. The chain combines TRBV19 with TRBJ2-7; D is perhaps TRBD1 (6 bases). CDR1 LNHDA and CDR2 SQIVND come from the germline V gene (reference sequence). Deletions cut 4 bases from V and 4 bases from J, with 14 bases between. The CDR3 is 14 amino acids. The full variable domain, with the rest looked up from reference TRBV19 and TRBJ2-7, is DGGITQSPKYLFRKEGQNVTLSCEQNLNHDAMYWYRQDPGQGLRLIYYSQIVNDFQKGDIAEGYSVSREKKESFPLTVTSAQKNPTAFYLCASSNLGQFYEQYFGPGTRLTVT.

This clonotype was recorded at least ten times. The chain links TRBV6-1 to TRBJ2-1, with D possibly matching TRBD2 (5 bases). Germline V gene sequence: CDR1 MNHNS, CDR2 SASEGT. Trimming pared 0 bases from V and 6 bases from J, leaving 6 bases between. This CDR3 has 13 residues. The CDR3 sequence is CASSEAEVNEQFF. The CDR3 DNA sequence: TGTGCCAGCAGTGAAGCGGAGGTCAATGAGCAGTTCTTC.

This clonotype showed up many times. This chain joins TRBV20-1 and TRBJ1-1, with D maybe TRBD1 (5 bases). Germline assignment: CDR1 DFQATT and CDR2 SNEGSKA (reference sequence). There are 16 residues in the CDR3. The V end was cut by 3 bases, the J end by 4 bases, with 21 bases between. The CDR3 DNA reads TGCAGTGCTAGTCGGCCCGGGACCGACAGTATCACTGAAGCTTTCTTT. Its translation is CSASRPGTDSITEAFF.

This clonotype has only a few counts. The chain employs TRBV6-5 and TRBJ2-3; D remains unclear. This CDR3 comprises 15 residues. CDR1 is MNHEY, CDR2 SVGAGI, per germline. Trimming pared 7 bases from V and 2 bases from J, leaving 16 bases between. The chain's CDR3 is CASTPDGRYTDTQYF. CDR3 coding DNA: TGTGCCAGCACCCCCGATGGCAGATACACAGATACGCAGTATTTT.